The source of this TCR beta chain is a study of T cells and Merkel cell carcinoma outcomes (dated by TCRdb to 2018 to 2020). Context from the whole study: The study looked at whether the tumor T-cell repertoire and T-cell density could predict clinical outcome in patients with Merkel cell carcinoma. Broad study findings and their caveats: Clinical outcomes in Merkel cell carcinoma patients were reported to be predicted by T-cell repertoire features combined with T-cell density.

Concerning this clone itself: What this receptor recognizes is not known. It has no much larger one-base neighbor in the sample; base qualities were not kept.

The library was made by the immunoSEQ multiplex PCR assay. TCRdb obtained this table from immuneACCESS and retained in-frame rearrangements with V and J assigned. These tables miss some clones; where compared with another copy, unresolved V genes account for less than half of the shortfall, and the remainder is unexplained. Here the sample has 5,000 to 6,500 clones; roughly 80% occur a single time. About 5.6% of the sample is held by the ten biggest clonotypes. Its CDR3 holds 14 amino acids, cysteine through phenylalanine. CDR3 DNA only is kept here, 42 bases in frame from base 1. V gives up 4 bases and J gives up 7 bases, and the segment between their germline ends measures 11 bases. Sequences MNHEY (CDR1) and SVGAGI (CDR2) are obtained from the germline V gene. Samples came from patients with Merkel cell carcinoma.

The chain is made from TRBV6-5 and TRBJ1-6; a confident D gene designation cannot be given. The receptor was derived from a human donor with Merkel cell carcinoma. Sequencing was performed on tumor tissue from Merkel cell carcinoma. The CDR3 sequence is CASSFGGGNSPLHF. The DNA is TGTGCCAGCAGTTTTGGAGGCGGGAATTCACCCCTCCACTTT.